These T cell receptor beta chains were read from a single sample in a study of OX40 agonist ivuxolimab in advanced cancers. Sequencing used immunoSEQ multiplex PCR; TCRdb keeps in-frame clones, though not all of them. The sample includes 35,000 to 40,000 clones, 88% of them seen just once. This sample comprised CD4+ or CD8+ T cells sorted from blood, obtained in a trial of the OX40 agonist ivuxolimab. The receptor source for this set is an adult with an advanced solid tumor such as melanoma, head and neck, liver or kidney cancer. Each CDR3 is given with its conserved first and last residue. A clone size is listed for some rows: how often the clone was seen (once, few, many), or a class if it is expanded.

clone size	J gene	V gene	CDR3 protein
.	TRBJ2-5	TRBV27	CASSPGTKEQYF
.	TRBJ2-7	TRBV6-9	CASRVGTATYEQYF
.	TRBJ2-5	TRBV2	CASTGIAGQETQYF
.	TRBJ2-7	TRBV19	CASKDSSYEQYF
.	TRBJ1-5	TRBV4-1	CASSPGGGPSMDQPQHF
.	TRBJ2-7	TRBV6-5	CASSYPGQGIYEQYF
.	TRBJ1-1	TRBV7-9	CASRDTRVYTEAFF
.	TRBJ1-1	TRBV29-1	CSVGTGRNTEAFF
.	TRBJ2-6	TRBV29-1	CSVGGTSGANVLTF
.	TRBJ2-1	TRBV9	CASSVGAQGLREQFF
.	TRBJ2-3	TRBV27	CASSLLAGGPVDTQYF
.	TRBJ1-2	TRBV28	CASSLGGLGNYGYTF
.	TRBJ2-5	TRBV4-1	CASSQDLGFGETQYF
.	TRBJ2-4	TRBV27	CASSDAPGQGSNIQYF
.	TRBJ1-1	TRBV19	CASSIGNTEAFF
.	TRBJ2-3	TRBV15	CATSRAYYTDTQYF
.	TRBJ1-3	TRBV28	CASSPTGWGNTIYF
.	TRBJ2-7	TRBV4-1	CASSQAGNYEQYF
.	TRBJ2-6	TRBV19	CASSRWGPSGANVLTF
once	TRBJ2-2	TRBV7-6	CASSGGRANTGELFF
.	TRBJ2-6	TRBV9	CASSVPTSGHFSGANVLTF
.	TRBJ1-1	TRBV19	CASSTDGQTNTEAFF
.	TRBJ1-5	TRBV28	CASSLFEGPSNQPQHF
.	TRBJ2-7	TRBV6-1	CASSESLTSYEQYF
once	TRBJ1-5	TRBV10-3	CATEDRGSNQPQHF
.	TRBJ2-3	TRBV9	CASSVLAGSTDTQYF
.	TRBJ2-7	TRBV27	CASSFSGQGVTYEQYF
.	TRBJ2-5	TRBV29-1	CSAVGTAGETQYF
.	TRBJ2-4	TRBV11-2	CASSLSGTGMIAKNIQYF
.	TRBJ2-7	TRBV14	CASSAGFYEQYF
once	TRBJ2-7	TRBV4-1	CASSPGEGQTIYEQYF
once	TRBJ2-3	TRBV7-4	CASSPLIREVRPDTQYF